This is a list of T cell receptor beta chains from one sample in a study of pediatric ulcerative colitis. The method was immunoSEQ multiplex PCR; TCRdb's version includes in-frame clones alone and lacks a portion of them. The sample has about 12,000 clones, 70% to 80% seen once. Sample: gut tissue. The receptors originated from a boy under 18 who was a control in a study of pediatric ulcerative colitis. CDR3s include the opening cysteine and the closing phenylalanine or tryptophan.

CDR3 protein	V gene
CASSLEGQVEGETQYF	TRBV11-3
CSAAGEVAGNTIYF	TRBV29-1
CASSPDGTTNEKLFF	TRBV18
CASSLIGIRAASQETQYF	TRBV5-1
CASSGPAGSYNEQFF	TRBV4-3
CSAGRTSQFF	TRBV20-1
CASSPYPGQGVSPNEKLFF	TRBV5-8
CASSLEGGFTGELFF	TRBV7-3
CASSPAGQGVTDTQYF	TRBV11-3
CASGAGVGQGEETQYF	TRBV5-6
CASSTVRSGNQPQHF	TRBV19
CASSLGTGYEQYF	TRBV7-3
CASSLDPSGLGSYEQYF	TRBV11-2
CSVRQGFVYEQFF	TRBV29-1
CASSRTSGRADTQYF	TRBV10-1
CAWRTTGAIRNTIYF	TRBV30